The rows below give T cell receptor beta chains drawn from one sample of a study of T-cell reconstitution after alpha-beta-depleted transplantation in children. TCRdb used MiXCR to reprocess the PCR reads, holding one entry per CDR3 protein. This repertoire shows hundreds of thousands of distinct CDR3 sequences, approximately 15% found once; its top ten account for around 44%. The material was PBMCs, mostly from graft donor cells, obtained 360 days after TCRalphabeta/CD19-depleted stem cell transplant. These TCRs come from a male patient aged 2-10 years who had a stem cell transplant for acute lymphoblastic leukemia, so the T cells may come from the graft donor. CDR3s include the opening cysteine and the closing phenylalanine or tryptophan. Each record gives: J gene, D gene, clone size, V gene, CDR3 DNA, CDR3 protein. A D gene is named only where the DNA matches it firmly. Part of the rows lack a size; the others show once, few, many or a class for expanded clones.

TRBJ2-2	TRBD2	-	TRBV20-1	TGCAGTGCTAGTTCAGCGGGGAGGCACACCGGGGAGCTGTTTTTT	CSASSAGRHTGELFF
TRBJ2-1	-	many	TRBV2	TGTGCCAGCAGTGAACTGGCGTCTAGTGAGTTCTTC	CASSELASSEFF
TRBJ2-1	TRBD2	-	TRBV20-1	TGCAGTGCTAGAGATAAGCCCGGACTAGCGGAGCAGTTCTTC	CSARDKPGLAEQFF
TRBJ2-1	-	few	TRBV10-3	TGTGCCATCAGACAGTGGGGAAATGAGCAGTTCTTC	CAIRQWGNEQFF
TRBJ2-7	TRBD1	-	TRBV20-1	TGCAGTGCTACTGTACAGGGGGTCCCCTACGAGCAGTACTTC	CSATVQGVPYEQYF
TRBJ2-1	TRBD2	few	TRBV10-3	TGTGCCATCAGTACCGGGACTAGTCCCTACAATGAGCAGTTCTTC	CAISTGTSPYNEQFF
TRBJ2-1	-	-	TRBV12-3/TRBV12-4	TGTGCCAGCAGTTTCAACCGGGGGCCCTACAATGAGCAGTTCTTC	CASSFNRGPYNEQFF
TRBJ2-1	-	few	TRBV20-1	TGCAGTGCTAGTACATCCGGCAGAGAGTGGTACAATGAGCAGTTCTTC	CSASTSGREWYNEQFF
TRBJ2-2	-	few	TRBV20-1	TGCAGTGCTAGTAAACGGGGCGACTACCACGGGGAGCTGTTTTTT	CSASKRGDYHGELFF
TRBJ2-3	TRBD2	-	TRBV12-3/TRBV12-4	TGTGCCAGCAGTTCCGGAGCGGGGGGCCCAGATACGCAGTATTTT	CASSSGAGGPDTQYF
TRBJ1-4	-	-	TRBV11-1	TGTGCCAGCAGCTCCGGGGCCCCCCGCAGGGGTTCTAATGAAAAACTGTTTTTT	CASSSGAPRRGSNEKLFF
TRBJ1-3	-	-	TRBV7-2	TGTGCCAGTGGACGGGACACCGGCTCTGGAAACACCATATATTTT	CASGRDTGSGNTIYF
TRBJ2-7	-	few	TRBV12-3/TRBV12-4	TGTGCCAGCAGCCAATCGTTGGAGCAGTACTTC	CASSQSLEQYF
TRBJ2-2	-	few	TRBV5-1	TGCGCCAGCAGCTTGGAGGTTGGCGGGGAGCTGTTTTTT	CASSLEVGGELFF
TRBJ2-7	-	few	TRBV28	TGTGCCAGCAGTTCAATCCCGGACAGTTACGAGCAGTACTTC	CASSSIPDSYEQYF
TRBJ2-5	-	-	TRBV11-1	TGTGCCAGCAGCTTAGGAGCAGGGACCGGGACCGCCTCTGGAGAGACCCAGTACTTC	CASSLGAGTGTASGETQYF
TRBJ2-1	-	-	TRBV11-2	TGTGCCAGCAGCATGGGGGGCGGGGGCCCGAGCTCCTACAATGAGCAGTTCTTC	CASSMGGGGPSSYNEQFF
TRBJ1-1	-	-	TRBV7-9	TGTGCCAGCAGCTCAACAGCCGAGTTCGGCACTGAAGCTTTCTTT	CASSSTAEFGTEAFF
TRBJ2-7	-	-	TRBV27	TGTGCCAGCAGCCCGCGCAGGGGGGCGTACGAGCAGTACTTC	CASSPRRGAYEQYF
TRBJ2-2	-	many	TRBV7-6	TGTGCCAGCAGCCCCACGACGAATGTGCCCGGGGAGCTGTTTTTT	CASSPTTNVPGELFF
TRBJ1-1	-	few	TRBV29-1	TGCAGCGCCATCAGGCAGGTCAACACTGAAGCTTTCTTT	CSAIRQVNTEAFF
TRBJ2-2	-	few	TRBV7-8	TGTGCCAGCAGCCCTCAGACGGCGAACACCGGGGAGCTGTTTTTT	CASSPQTANTGELFF
TRBJ2-2	-	-	TRBV6-1	TGTGCCAGCGGACTTGCCGGGATCCCCTTGAACACCGGGGAGCTGTTTTTT	CASGLAGIPLNTGELFF
TRBJ2-2	-	many	TRBV12-3/TRBV12-4	TGTGCCTCCCCTAAACCGAACACCGGGGAGCTGTTTTTT	CASPKPNTGELFF
TRBJ2-7	-	-	TRBV10-3	TGTGCCATCAGTGAGTCTCGGCTAGCGAGCGAGCAGTACTTC	CAISESRLASEQYF
TRBJ2-3	TRBD2	-	TRBV10-3	TGTGCCATCAGGGCCGGACTAGCGGGGGGCCCCACAGATACGCAGTATTTT	CAIRAGLAGGPTDTQYF
TRBJ1-2	-	-	TRBV6-5	TGTGCCAGCAGTTCTAGATCCCCCGACTATGGCTACACCTTC	CASSSRSPDYGYTF
TRBJ2-1	-	many	TRBV3-1	TGTGCCAGCAGCCCAGCCGCAGGGTGGGACTACAATGAGCAGTTCTTC	CASSPAAGWDYNEQFF
TRBJ1-2	TRBD1	few	TRBV5-6	TGTGCCAGCAGCCCCGGGACAGGGGGCCGGACGGGTGGCTACACCTTC	CASSPGTGGRTGGYTF
TRBJ1-1	-	few	TRBV30	TGTGCCTGGAGTAGCTGGGGGGGGATGAACACTGAAGCTTTCTTT	CAWSSWGGMNTEAFF
TRBJ2-2	-	-	TRBV7-2	TGTGCCAGCAGCTTAATTGGGACCGGGGAGCTGTTTTTT	CASSLIGTGELFF
TRBJ2-1	TRBD2	-	TRBV29-1	TGCAGCGCCCCGTATGTAGCGGGGGGGCCGGGGGGCAAAAAAGAGCAGTTCTTC	CSAPYVAGGPGGKKEQFF
TRBJ2-7	-	-	TRBV11-2	TGTGCCAGCAGCTCCGGCGTTGGGGTTGGGCGCGAGCAGTACTTC	CASSSGVGVGREQYF
TRBJ1-2	-	few	TRBV19	TGTGCCAGTAGTATCCTACCCAGGGAACTCGACTATGGCTACACCTTC	CASSILPRELDYGYTF
TRBJ2-1	-	-	TRBV3-1	TGTGCCAGCAGCCGACAAAACTCCTACAATGAGCAGTTCTTC	CASSRQNSYNEQFF
TRBJ2-3	TRBD2	-	TRBV20-1	TGCAGTGCTCTTACTAGCGGGGCCACAGATACGCAGTATTTT	CSALTSGATDTQYF
TRBJ2-1	-	-	TRBV18	TGTGCCAGCTCACCATTCGGGAGAAATGAGCAGTTCTTC	CASSPFGRNEQFF
TRBJ2-3	-	-	TRBV20-1	TGCAGTGCTAGGGGCGGCTATACGCAGTATTTT	CSARGGYTQYF
TRBJ1-5	-	-	TRBV14	TGTGCCAGCAGCCAAATCAGGAGGATCAGCAATCAGCCCCAGCATTTT	CASSQIRRISNQPQHF
TRBJ1-1	-	many	TRBV24-1	TGTGCCACCAGTGACGCGCCGGAGAGTATCGGAATGAACACTGAAGCTTTCTTT	CATSDAPESIGMNTEAFF
TRBJ2-3	TRBD2	-	TRBV20-1	TGCAGTGCTAGAGACCCACTAGCGGGGGGATCCACAGATACGCAGTATTTT	CSARDPLAGGSTDTQYF
TRBJ1-1	TRBD1	many	TRBV12-3/TRBV12-4	TGTGCCAGCAGTTCCAAAACAGGGGTGGGCACTGAAGCTTTCTTT	CASSSKTGVGTEAFF
TRBJ2-3	-	once	TRBV24-1	TGTGCCACCAGTGACCCCCCTTTCGATACGCAGTATTTT	CATSDPPFDTQYF
TRBJ1-1	TRBD1	few	TRBV5-1	TGCGCCAGCAGCTGGCCGGGACAGGGGCCCTGGACTGAAGCTTTCTTT	CASSWPGQGPWTEAFF
TRBJ2-1	TRBD2	many	TRBV5-1	TGCGCCAGCAGCTTGGAAGGGACTAGCGCGGATCCGACGTTCTTC	CASSLEGTSADPTFF
TRBJ2-2	TRBD1	few	TRBV7-8	TGTGCCAGCAGCTTCGGGACAGGGGCGAGAGGGGAGCTGTTTTTT	CASSFGTGARGELFF
TRBJ2-5	TRBD1	many	TRBV15	TGTGCCACCAGCGGGGACAGGGTGTCCCAGTACTTC	CATSGDRVSQYF
TRBJ2-3	TRBD2	-	TRBV12-3/TRBV12-4	TGTGCCAGCAGGGATTATAGCGGGATTGGCACAGATACGCAGTATTTT	CASRDYSGIGTDTQYF